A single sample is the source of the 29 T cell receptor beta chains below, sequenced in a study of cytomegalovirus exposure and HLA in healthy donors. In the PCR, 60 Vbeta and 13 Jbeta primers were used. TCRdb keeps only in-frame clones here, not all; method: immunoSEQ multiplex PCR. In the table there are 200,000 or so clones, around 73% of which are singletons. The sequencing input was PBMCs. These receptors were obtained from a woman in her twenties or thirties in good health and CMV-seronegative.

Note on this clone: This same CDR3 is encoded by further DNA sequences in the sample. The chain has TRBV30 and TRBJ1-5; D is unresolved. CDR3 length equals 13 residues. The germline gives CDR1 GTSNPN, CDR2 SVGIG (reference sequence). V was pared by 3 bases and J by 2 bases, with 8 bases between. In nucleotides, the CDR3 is TGTGCCTGGAGCGTCCGAGGCAATCAGCCCCAGCATTTT. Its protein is CAWSVRGNQPQHF.

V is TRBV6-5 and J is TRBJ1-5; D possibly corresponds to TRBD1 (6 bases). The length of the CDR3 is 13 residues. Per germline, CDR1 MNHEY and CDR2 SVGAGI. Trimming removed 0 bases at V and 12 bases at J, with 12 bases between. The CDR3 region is CASSYSEGVYQHF. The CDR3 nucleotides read TGTGCCAGCAGTTACTCAGAGGGGGTTTACCAGCATTTT.

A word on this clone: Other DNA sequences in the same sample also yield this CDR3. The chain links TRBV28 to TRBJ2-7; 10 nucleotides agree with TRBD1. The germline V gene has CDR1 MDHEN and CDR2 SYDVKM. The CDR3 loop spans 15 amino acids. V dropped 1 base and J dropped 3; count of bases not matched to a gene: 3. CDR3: CASSLSGTGVYEQYF. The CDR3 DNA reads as TGTGCCAGCAGTTTATCCGGGACAGGGGTCTACGAGCAGTACTTC. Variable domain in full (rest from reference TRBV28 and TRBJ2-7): DVKVTQSSRYLVKRTGEKVFLECVQDMDHENMFWYRQDPGLGLRLIYFSYDVKMKEKGDIPEGYSVSREKKERFSLILESASTNQTSMYLCASSLSGTGVYEQYFGPGTRLTVT.

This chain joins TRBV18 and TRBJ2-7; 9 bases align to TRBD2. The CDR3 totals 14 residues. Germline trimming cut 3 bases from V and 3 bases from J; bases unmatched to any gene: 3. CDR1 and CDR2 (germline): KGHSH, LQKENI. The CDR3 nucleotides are TGTGCCAGCTCACCTAGCGGGGGACACTACGAGCAGTACTTC. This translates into CASSPSGGHYEQYF.

This CDR3 is CASSLNRDSYNEQFF. The CDR3 coding sequence is TGTGCCAGCAGCCTCAACCGGGACTCCTACAATGAGCAGTTCTTC. This chain uses TRBV11-3 with TRBJ2-1; possibly TRBD2 for D (5 bases). Germline values: CDR1 SGHNT, CDR2 YENEEA. This CDR3 comprises 15 residues. V shed 5 bases and J shed 0 bases, with 11 bases lying between them.

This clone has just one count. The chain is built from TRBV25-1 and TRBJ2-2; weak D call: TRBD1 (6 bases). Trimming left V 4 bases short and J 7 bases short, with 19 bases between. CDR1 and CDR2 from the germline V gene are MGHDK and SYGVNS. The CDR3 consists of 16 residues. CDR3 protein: CASSALNNRANGELFF. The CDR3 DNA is TGTGCCAGCAGTGCACTTAATAACAGGGCCAACGGGGAGCTGTTTTTT.

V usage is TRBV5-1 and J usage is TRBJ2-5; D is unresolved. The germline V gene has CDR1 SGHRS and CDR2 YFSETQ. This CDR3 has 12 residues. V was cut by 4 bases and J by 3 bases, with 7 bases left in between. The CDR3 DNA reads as TGCGCCAGCAGCCGCCAGGAAGAGACCCAGTACTTC. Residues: CASSRQEETQYF.

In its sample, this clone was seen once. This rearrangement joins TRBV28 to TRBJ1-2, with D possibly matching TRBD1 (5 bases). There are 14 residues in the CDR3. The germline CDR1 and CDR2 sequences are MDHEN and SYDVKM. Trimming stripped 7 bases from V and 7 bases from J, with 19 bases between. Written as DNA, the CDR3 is TGTGCCAGCACTAAACCAGGGATGAACGTTGGCTACACCTTC. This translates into CASTKPGMNVGYTF.

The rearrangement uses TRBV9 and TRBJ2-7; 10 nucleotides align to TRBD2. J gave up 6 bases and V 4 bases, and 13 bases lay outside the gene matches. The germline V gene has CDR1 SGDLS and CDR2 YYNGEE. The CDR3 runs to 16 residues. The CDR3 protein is CASSPSIGAGGGEQYF. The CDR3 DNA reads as TGTGCCAGCAGCCCGTCCATAGGAGCGGGAGGGGGCGAGCAGTACTTC.

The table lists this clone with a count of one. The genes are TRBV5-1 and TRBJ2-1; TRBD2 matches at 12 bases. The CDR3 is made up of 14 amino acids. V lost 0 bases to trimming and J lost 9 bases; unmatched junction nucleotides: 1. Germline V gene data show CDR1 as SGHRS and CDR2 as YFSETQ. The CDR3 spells CASSLGTSGIEQFF. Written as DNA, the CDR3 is TGCGCCAGCAGCTTGGGGACTAGCGGGATTGAGCAGTTCTTC. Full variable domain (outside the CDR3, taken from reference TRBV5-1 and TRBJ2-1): KAGVTQTPRYLIKTRGQQVTLSCSPISGHRSVSWYQQTPGQGLQFLFEYFSETQRNKGNFPGRFSGRQFSNSRSEMNVSTLELGDSALYLCASSLGTSGIEQFFGPGTRLTVL.

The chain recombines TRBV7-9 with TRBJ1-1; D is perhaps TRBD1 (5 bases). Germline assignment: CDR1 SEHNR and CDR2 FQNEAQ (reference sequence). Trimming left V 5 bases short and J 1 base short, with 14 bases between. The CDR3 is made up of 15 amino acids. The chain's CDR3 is CASSQTRTTNTEAFF. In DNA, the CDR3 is TGTGCCAGCAGCCAAACCCGGACAACGAACACTGAAGCTTTCTTT.

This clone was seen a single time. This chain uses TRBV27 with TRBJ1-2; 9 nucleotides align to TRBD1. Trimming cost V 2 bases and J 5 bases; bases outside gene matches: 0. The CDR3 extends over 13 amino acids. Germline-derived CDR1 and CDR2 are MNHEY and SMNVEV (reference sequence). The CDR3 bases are TGTGCCAGCAGTTTAGACAGGGGGTATGGCTACACCTTC. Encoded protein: CASSLDRGYGYTF.

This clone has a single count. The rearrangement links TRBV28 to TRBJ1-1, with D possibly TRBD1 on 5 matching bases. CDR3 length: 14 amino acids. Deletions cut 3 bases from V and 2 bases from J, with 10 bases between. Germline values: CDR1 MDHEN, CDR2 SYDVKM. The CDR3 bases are TGTGCCAGCAGTTTGGGTGGACAAAACACTGAAGCTTTCTTT. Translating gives CASSLGGQNTEAFF.

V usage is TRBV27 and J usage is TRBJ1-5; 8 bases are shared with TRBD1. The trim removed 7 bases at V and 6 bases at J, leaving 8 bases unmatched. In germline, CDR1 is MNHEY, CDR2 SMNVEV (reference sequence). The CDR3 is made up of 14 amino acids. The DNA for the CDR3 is TGTGCCAGCACCGCGACAGGGGCCCTTCAGCCCCAGCATTTT. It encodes CASTATGALQPQHF.

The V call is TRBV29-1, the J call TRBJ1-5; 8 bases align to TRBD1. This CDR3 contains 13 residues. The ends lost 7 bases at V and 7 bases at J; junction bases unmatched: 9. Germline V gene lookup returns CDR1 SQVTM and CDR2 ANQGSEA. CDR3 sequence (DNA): TGCAGCGCAACACAGGGGGTAGGGCAGCCCCAGCATTTT. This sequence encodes CSATQGVGQPQHF.

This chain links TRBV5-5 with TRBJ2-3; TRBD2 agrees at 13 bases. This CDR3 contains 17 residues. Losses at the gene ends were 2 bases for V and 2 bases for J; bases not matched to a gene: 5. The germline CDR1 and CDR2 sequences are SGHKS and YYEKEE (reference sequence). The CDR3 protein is CASSFLTSGRTTDTQYF. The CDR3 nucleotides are TGTGCCAGCAGCTTCCTGACTAGCGGGAGGACCACAGATACGCAGTATTTT.

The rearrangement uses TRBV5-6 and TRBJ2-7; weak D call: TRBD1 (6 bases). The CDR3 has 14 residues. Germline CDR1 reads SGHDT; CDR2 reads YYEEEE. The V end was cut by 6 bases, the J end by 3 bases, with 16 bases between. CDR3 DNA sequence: TGTGCCAGCACTGGACAGACAACCGGCTACGAGCAGTACTTC. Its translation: CASTGQTTGYEQYF.

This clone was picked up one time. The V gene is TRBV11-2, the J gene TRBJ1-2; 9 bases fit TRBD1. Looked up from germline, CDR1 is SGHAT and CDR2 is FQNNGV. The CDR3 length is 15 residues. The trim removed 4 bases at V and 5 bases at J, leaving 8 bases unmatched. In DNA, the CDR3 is TGTGCCAGCAGCTGGCCACAGGGGGCTGGGTATGGCTACACCTTC. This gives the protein CASSWPQGAGYGYTF.

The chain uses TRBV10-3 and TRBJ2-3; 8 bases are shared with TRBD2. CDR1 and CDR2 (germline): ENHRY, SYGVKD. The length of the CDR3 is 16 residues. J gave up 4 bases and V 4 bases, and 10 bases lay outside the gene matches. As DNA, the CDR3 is TGTGCCATCAGTGCCGGACTAGCTCCCGTATCAGATACGCAGTATTTT. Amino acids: CAISAGLAPVSDTQYF.

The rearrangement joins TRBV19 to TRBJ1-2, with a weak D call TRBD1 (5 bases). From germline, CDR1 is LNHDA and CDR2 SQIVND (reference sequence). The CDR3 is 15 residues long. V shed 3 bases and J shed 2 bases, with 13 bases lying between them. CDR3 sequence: CASSIPGNPNYGYTF. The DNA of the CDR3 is TGTGCCAGTAGTATTCCAGGGAACCCGAACTATGGCTACACCTTC. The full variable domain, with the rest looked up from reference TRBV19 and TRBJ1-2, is DGGITQSPKYLFRKEGQNVTLSCEQNLNHDAMYWYRQDPGQGLRLIYYSQIVNDFQKGDIAEGYSVSREKKESFPLTVTSAQKNPTAFYLCASSIPGNPNYGYTFGSGTRLTVV.

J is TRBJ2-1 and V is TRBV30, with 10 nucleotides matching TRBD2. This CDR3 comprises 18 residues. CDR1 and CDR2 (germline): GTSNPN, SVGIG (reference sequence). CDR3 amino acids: CAWVVGGSSGRAYNEQFF. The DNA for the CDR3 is TGTGCGTGGGTCGTGGGGGGGTCGAGCGGGAGGGCCTACAATGAGCAGTTCTTC. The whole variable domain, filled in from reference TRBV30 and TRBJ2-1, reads SQTIHQWPATLVQPVGSPLSLECTVEGTSNPNLYWYRQAAGRGLQLLFYSVGIGQISSEVPQNLSASRPQDRQFILSSKKLLLSDSGFYLCAWVVGGSSGRAYNEQFFGPGTRLTVL.

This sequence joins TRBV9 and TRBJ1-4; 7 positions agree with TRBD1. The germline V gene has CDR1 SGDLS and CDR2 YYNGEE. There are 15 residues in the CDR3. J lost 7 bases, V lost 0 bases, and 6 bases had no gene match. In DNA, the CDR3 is TGTGCCAGCAGCGTAGGGGCAGGGGGACCTGAAAAACTGTTTTTT. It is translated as CASSVGAGGPEKLFF.

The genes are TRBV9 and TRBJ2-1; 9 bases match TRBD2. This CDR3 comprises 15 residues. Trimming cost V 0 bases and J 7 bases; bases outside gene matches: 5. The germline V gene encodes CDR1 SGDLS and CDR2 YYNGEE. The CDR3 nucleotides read TGTGCCAGCAGCGTAGGGTCTAGCGGGGATAATGAGCAGTTCTTC. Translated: CASSVGSSGDNEQFF.

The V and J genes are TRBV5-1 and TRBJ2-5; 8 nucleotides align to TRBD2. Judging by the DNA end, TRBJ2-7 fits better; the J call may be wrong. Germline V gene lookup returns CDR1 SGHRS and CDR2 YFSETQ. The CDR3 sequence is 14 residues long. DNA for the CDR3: TGCGCCAGCAGCTTGACTAGCGGTACCTACGAGCAGTACTTC. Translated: CASSLTSGTYEQYF.

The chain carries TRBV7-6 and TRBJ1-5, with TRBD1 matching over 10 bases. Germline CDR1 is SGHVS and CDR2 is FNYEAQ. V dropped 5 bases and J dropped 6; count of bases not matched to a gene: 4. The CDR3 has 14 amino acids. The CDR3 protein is CASSDRGQVQPQHF. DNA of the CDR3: TGTGCCAGCAGCGACAGGGGGCAAGTTCAGCCCCAGCATTTT.

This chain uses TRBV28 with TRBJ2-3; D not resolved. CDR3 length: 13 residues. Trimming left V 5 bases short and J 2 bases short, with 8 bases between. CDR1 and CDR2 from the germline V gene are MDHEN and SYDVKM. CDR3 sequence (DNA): TGTGCCAGCAGTGAAGACACCACAGATACGCAGTATTTT. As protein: CASSEDTTDTQYF. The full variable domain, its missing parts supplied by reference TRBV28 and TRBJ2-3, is DVKVTQSSRYLVKRTGEKVFLECVQDMDHENMFWYRQDPGLGLRLIYFSYDVKMKEKGDIPEGYSVSREKKERFSLILESASTNQTSMYLCASSEDTTDTQYFGPGTRLTVL.

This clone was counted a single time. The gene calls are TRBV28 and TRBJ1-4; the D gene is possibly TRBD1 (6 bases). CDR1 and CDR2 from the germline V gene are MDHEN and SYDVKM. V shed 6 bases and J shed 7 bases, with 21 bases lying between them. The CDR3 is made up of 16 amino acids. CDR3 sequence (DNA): TGTGCCAGCAGCCCCCGGCCAGGGGACGCGCTTGAAAAACTGTTTTTT. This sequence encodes CASSPRPGDALEKLFF.

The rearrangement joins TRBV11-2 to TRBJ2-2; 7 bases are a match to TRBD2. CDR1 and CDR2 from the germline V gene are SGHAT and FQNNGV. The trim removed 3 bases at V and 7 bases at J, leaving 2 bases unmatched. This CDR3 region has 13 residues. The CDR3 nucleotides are TGTGCCAGCAGCTTCGGGAGGTTCGGGGAGCTGTTTTTT. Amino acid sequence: CASSFGRFGELFF.

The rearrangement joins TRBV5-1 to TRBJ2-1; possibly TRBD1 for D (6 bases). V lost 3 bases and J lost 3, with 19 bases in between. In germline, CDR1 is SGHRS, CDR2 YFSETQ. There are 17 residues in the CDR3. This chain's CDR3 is CASSWGRDRTIYNEQFF. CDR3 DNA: TGCGCCAGCAGCTGGGGACGAGACAGGACCATCTACAATGAGCAGTTCTTC.